The next 30 T cell receptor beta chains were all read from a single sample in a study of blood T cell repertoires in COVID-19. Measured with immunoSEQ multiplex PCR; TCRdb has only the in-frame clones, and not every one. The sample records tens of thousands of clones, approximately 78% being singletons. What was sequenced was peripheral blood. The receptors stem from a human donor with acute or convalescent COVID-19. The donor label of this sample is uncertain.

V usage is TRBV10-2 and J usage is TRBJ2-5, with D possibly TRBD1 on 6 matching bases. Trimming took off 6 bases at V and 5 bases at J, with 13 bases between the two ends. The germline gives CDR1 WSHSY, CDR2 SAAADI. This CDR3 contains 13 residues. The CDR3 coding sequence is TGCGCCAGCAGCGGACAGTTCGGGGAGACCCAGTACTTC. Its protein is CASSGQFGETQYF.

The rearrangement joins TRBV27 to TRBJ1-4; 7 bases map to TRBD1. The V gene's germline CDR1 is MNHEY and CDR2 SMNVEV (reference sequence). The CDR3 is made up of 16 amino acids. After removal of 5 bases from V and 8 bases from J, the junction contained 14 bases not matched to a gene. CDR3 residues: CASSMTGFEGREKLFF. In DNA form, the CDR3 reads TGTGCCAGCAGTATGACAGGGTTTGAGGGTAGAGAAAAACTGTTTTTT.

The chain uses TRBV11-2 and TRBJ1-4; 10 bases are shared with TRBD1. Per germline, CDR1 SGHAT and CDR2 FQNNGV. V was pared by 4 bases and J by 8 bases, with 4 bases of the junction left unmatched. There are 14 residues in the CDR3. The CDR3 DNA reads as TGTGCCAGCAGCTCGGGACAGGGGTACGAAAAACTGTTTTTT. This translates into CASSSGQGYEKLFF.

This sequence joins TRBV7-9 and TRBJ1-2; no reliable D call. The CDR3 runs to 12 residues. The ends were cut back, 1 base at V and 7 bases at J, with 7 bases in the middle. The germline V gene has CDR1 SEHNR and CDR2 FQNEAQ (reference sequence). In DNA form, the CDR3 reads TGTGCCAGCAGCTTAGAGGGAGGTGGCTACACCTTC. It yields the protein CASSLEGGGYTF.

V is TRBV29-1 and J is TRBJ1-5, with 7 bases fitting TRBD1. The CDR3 has 14 amino acids. Germline V gene sequence: CDR1 SQVTM, CDR2 ANQGSEA. The ends lost 6 bases at V and 4 bases at J; junction bases unmatched: 9. The CDR3 bases are TGCAGCGTCGCAAAGGGACAGCAGAATCAGCCCCAGCATTTT. Residues: CSVAKGQQNQPQHF.

The chain carries TRBV7-9 and TRBJ1-5, with 10 bases that match TRBD1. The length of the CDR3 is 17 residues. Per germline, CDR1 SEHNR and CDR2 FQNEAQ (reference sequence). The V and J ends lost 2 bases and 0 bases, in that order; junction bases with no gene match: 4. Here the CDR3 DNA reads TGTGCCAGCAGCTTATCGGACAGGGGGAATAGCAATCAGCCCCAGCATTTT. It codes for CASSLSDRGNSNQPQHF.

In its sample, this clone was seen a few times. The rearrangement joins TRBV24-1 to TRBJ1-2; the D is unclear. Germline CDR1 reads KGHDR; CDR2 reads SFDVKD. The CDR3 runs 13 residues. Trimming shortened V by 4 bases and J by 0 bases, and 5 bases separated the two germline ends. The CDR3 nucleotides are TGTGCCACCAGTGACCGAGCTAACTATGGCTACACCTTC. It specifies CATSDRANYGYTF.

The chain carries TRBV19 and TRBJ1-5, with TRBD1 matching over 12 bases. Germline lookup yields CDR1 LNHDA and CDR2 SQIVND (reference sequence). The CDR3 consists of 16 residues. Trimming took 5 bases from V and 1 from J; bases not matched to a gene: 3. As DNA, the CDR3 is TGTGCCAGTAGTGGGACAGGGGGCGGCAGCAATCAGCCCCAGCATTTT. It specifies CASSGTGGGSNQPQHF.

This clone was seen more than once but under ten times. The genes are TRBV7-9 and TRBJ1-6, with TRBD1 matching 9 bases. Trimming at V came to 3 bases and at J to 8 bases, leaving 5 bases not matched to a gene. Germline V CDR1 and CDR2: SEHNR, FQNEAQ (reference sequence). This CDR3 has 15 amino acids. The CDR3 bases are TGTGCCAGCAGCTTTGCCGGGACAGGGTATTCACCCCTCCACTTT. Translation gives CASSFAGTGYSPLHF.

J is TRBJ2-5 and V is TRBV5-1, with 8 bases fitting TRBD2. V was pared by 7 bases and J by 4 bases, with 9 bases of the junction left unmatched. There are 14 residues in the CDR3. CDR1 and CDR2 (germline): SGHRS, YFSETQ. As DNA, the CDR3 is TGCGCCAGCGCCGGGGGGGTCGGGGCAGAGACCCAGTACTTC. It encodes CASAGGVGAETQYF. The full variable domain, rest sourced from reference TRBV5-1 and TRBJ2-5, is KAGVTQTPRYLIKTRGQQVTLSCSPISGHRSVSWYQQTPGQGLQFLFEYFSETQRNKGNFPGRFSGRQFSNSRSEMNVSTLELGDSALYLCASAGGVGAETQYFGPGTRLLVL.

This clone came up a few times. The V gene is TRBV7-2, the J gene TRBJ1-1; 7 bases agree with TRBD1. Losses at the gene ends were 5 bases for V and 7 bases for J; bases not matched to a gene: 10. Germline CDR1 SGHTA, CDR2 FQGNSA. The CDR3 has 14 residues. The CDR3 DNA is TGTGCCAGCAGCCCCCAGTGGGACAGCCTTGAAGCTTTCTTT. Protein sequence: CASSPQWDSLEAFF.

V and J are TRBV6-6 and TRBJ1-4; D gene ambiguous. Germline V gene data show CDR1 as MNHNY and CDR2 as SVGAGI (reference sequence). The ends were cut back, 2 bases at V and 5 bases at J, with 9 bases in the middle. The CDR3 spans 14 residues. CDR3 in DNA: TGTGCCAGCAGTTACCCGGACTCCAATGAAAAACTGTTTTTT. Its protein product is CASSYPDSNEKLFF.

The chain recombines TRBV14 with TRBJ1-4; D uncertain. The CDR3 covers 15 residues. Germline CDR1 SGHDN, CDR2 FVKESK. Between the trimmed V and J ends, which lost 1 base and 8 bases, there was a span of 14 bases. CDR3 protein: CASSQGSLRREKLFF. CDR3 nucleotides: TGTGCCAGCAGCCAAGGATCTCTGCGGAGAGAAAAACTGTTTTTT.

V is TRBV6-5 and J is TRBJ2-5; TRBD1 agrees at 8 bases. V dropped 8 bases and J dropped 5; count of bases not matched to a gene: 10. The germline V gene encodes CDR1 MNHEY and CDR2 SVGAGI. The CDR3 sequence is 14 residues long. The CDR3 spells CASGVQGVEETQYF. The DNA for the CDR3 is TGTGCCAGCGGGGTACAGGGGGTTGAGGAGACCCAGTACTTC.

The CDR3 spells CASSAGNSPLHF. CDR3 DNA sequence: TGTGCCAGCAGCGCAGGGAATTCACCCCTCCACTTT. The V call is TRBV9, the J call TRBJ1-6; a weak D match, TRBD1 (5 bases). V was cut by 3 bases and J by 7 bases, with 5 bases left in between. CDR1 and CDR2 from the germline V gene are SGDLS and YYNGEE. The CDR3 contains 12 residues. The full variable domain, completed using reference TRBV9 and TRBJ1-6, is DSGVTQTPKHLITATGQRVTLRCSPRSGDLSVYWYQQSLDQGLQFLIQYYNGEERAKGNILERFSAQQFPDLHSELNLSSLELGDSALYFCASSAGNSPLHFGNGTRLTVT.

This sequence joins TRBV5-1 and TRBJ2-7, with TRBD2 identical over 7 bases. The J segment lost 6 bases and the V segment lost 0 bases, leaving 9 bases of the junction unmatched. From germline, CDR1 is SGHRS and CDR2 YFSETQ. The CDR3 sequence is 15 residues long. The CDR3 region is CASSLVAGELSEQYF. The CDR3 bases are TGCGCCAGCAGCTTGGTGGCGGGAGAGTTGTCCGAGCAGTACTTC. The entire variable domain, with the rest obtained from reference TRBV5-1 and TRBJ2-7, is as follows: KAGVTQTPRYLIKTRGQQVTLSCSPISGHRSVSWYQQTPGQGLQFLFEYFSETQRNKGNFPGRFSGRQFSNSRSEMNVSTLELGDSALYLCASSLVAGELSEQYFGPGTRLTVT.

The V gene is TRBV28, the J gene TRBJ1-2; 9 positions agree with TRBD1. V shed 8 bases, J shed 7 bases, and the junction held 17 bases outside the gene matches. This CDR3 contains 16 residues. The V gene's germline CDR1 is MDHEN and CDR2 SYDVKM. CDR3 sequence reads: CASRDRGATFGVGYTF. In DNA, the CDR3 is TGTGCCAGCCGAGACAGGGGGGCGACTTTTGGGGTTGGCTACACCTTC.

V usage is TRBV20-1 and J usage is TRBJ1-2; the match to TRBD1 covers 9 bases. Germline V gives CDR1 DFQATT, CDR2 SNEGSKA (reference sequence). The V gene end was trimmed by 3 bases and the J gene end by 7 bases; junction bases not matched to a gene: 9. The CDR3 covers 14 residues. CDR3 residues: CSASPDRGRGGYTF. CDR3 nucleotides: TGCAGTGCTAGTCCGGACAGGGGAAGGGGTGGCTACACCTTC.

The table lists this clone with a count of one. The genes are TRBV9 and TRBJ1-1; D is uncertain. Germline V lookup: CDR1 SGDLS, CDR2 YYNGEE. V was shortened by 0 bases and J by 2 bases, with 8 bases between the two germline ends. This CDR3 has 14 residues. The CDR3 is CASSVGTINTEAFF. CDR3 DNA sequence: TGTGCCAGCAGCGTAGGAACTATAAACACTGAAGCTTTCTTT.

The V and J genes are TRBV13 and TRBJ2-2; the match to TRBD2 covers 10 bases. The germline gives CDR1 PRHDT, CDR2 FYEKMQ (reference sequence). The CDR3 runs to 14 residues. V trimming: 7 bases; J trimming: 4 bases; junction bases outside the gene matches: 3. In DNA, the CDR3 is TGTGCCAGCAAGGGACTAGCGATCACCGGGGAGCTGTTTTTT. Its protein product is CASKGLAITGELFF.

This sequence joins TRBV10-1 and TRBJ1-1, with 8 bases aligning to TRBD1. After removal of 4 bases from V and 3 bases from J, the junction contained 4 bases not matched to a gene. The CDR3 runs 14 residues. Germline-derived CDR1 and CDR2 are WNHNN and SYGVQD (reference sequence). The CDR3 spells CASSGRGPDTEAFF. DNA of the CDR3: TGCGCCAGCAGTGGCAGGGGGCCGGACACTGAAGCTTTCTTT.

Only one count was recorded for this clone. The V and J genes are TRBV28 and TRBJ2-2; 11 bases are a match to TRBD1. Per the germline V gene, CDR1 is MDHEN and CDR2 is SYDVKM. V trimming: 5 bases; J trimming: 3 bases; junction bases outside the gene matches: 5. This CDR3 is built from 16 residues. The CDR3 DNA follows: TGTGCCAGCAGTCCCCCGGACAGGGGGCACACCGGGGAGCTGTTTTTT. Translated: CASSPPDRGHTGELFF.

The chain links TRBV5-1 to TRBJ2-7; 7 positions agree with TRBD1. The CDR3 covers 15 residues. The germline gives CDR1 SGHRS, CDR2 YFSETQ. Unmatched junction bases numbered 9, after V lost 2 bases and J lost 4 bases. This CDR3 reads CASSFFTGDKYEQYF. The CDR3 nucleotides read TGCGCCAGCAGCTTTTTTACAGGGGACAAGTACGAGCAGTACTTC. Full variable domain (rest looked up from reference TRBV5-1 and TRBJ2-7): KAGVTQTPRYLIKTRGQQVTLSCSPISGHRSVSWYQQTPGQGLQFLFEYFSETQRNKGNFPGRFSGRQFSNSRSEMNVSTLELGDSALYLCASSFFTGDKYEQYFGPGTRLTVT.

The chain has TRBV5-4 and TRBJ2-3, with 9 positions matching TRBD1. The length of the CDR3 is 17 residues. With 4 bases clipped from V and 3 bases from J, the junction kept 12 bases outside the gene matches. Germline values: CDR1 SGHNT, CDR2 YYREEE (reference sequence). The CDR3 is CASSALPGQGRTDTQYF. The CDR3 bases are TGTGCCAGCAGCGCTCTCCCGGGACAGGGTAGAACAGATACGCAGTATTTT.

The CDR3 DNA reads TGTGCCAGCTCACCACCGGGGGGATACACTGAAGCTTTCTTT. This codes for CASSPPGGYTEAFF. This sequence joins TRBV18 and TRBJ1-1; D is possibly TRBD1 (5 bases). Germline-derived CDR1 and CDR2 are KGHSH and LQKENI. CDR3 size: 14 residues. The germline V and J ends were trimmed by 0 bases and 3 bases, with 8 bases remaining between them.

V and J are TRBV7-9 and TRBJ1-5, with no clear D. This CDR3 contains 15 residues. The V end lost 1 base, the J end lost 4 bases, and 11 bases lay between the germline ends. Per the germline V gene, CDR1 is SEHNR and CDR2 is FQNEAQ (reference sequence). The CDR3 bases are TGTGCCAGCAGCTTAGGGCAGACCGGGAATCAGCCCCAGCATTTT. It codes for CASSLGQTGNQPQHF.

The chain employs TRBV3-1 (or the pseudogene TRBV3-2) and TRBJ2-1; 10 bases match TRBD2. CDR1 is LGHDT and CDR2 is YNNKEL in the germline V gene (reference sequence). The CDR3 is made up of 16 amino acids. The V gene end was trimmed by 6 bases and the J gene end by 6 bases; junction bases not matched to a gene: 11. Written as DNA, the CDR3 is TGTGCCAGCAGTCTACCGCAGCGGGGGGGTCCCAATGAGCAGTTCTTC. As protein: CASSLPQRGGPNEQFF.

V usage is TRBV14 and J usage is TRBJ1-2; TRBD1 agrees at 9 bases. The CDR3 sequence is 17 residues long. V was clipped by 0 bases and J by 4 bases; unmatched bases: 9. The germline gives CDR1 SGHDN, CDR2 FVKESK. The CDR3 loop is CASSQDTGTGRRYGYTF. As DNA, the CDR3 is TGTGCCAGCAGCCAAGATACTGGGACAGGGAGACGCTATGGCTACACCTTC.

This clone was seen only a few times. V and J are TRBV29-1 and TRBJ1-2, with 8 bases identical to TRBD1. The J segment lost 4 bases and the V segment lost 7 bases, leaving 11 bases of the junction unmatched. Germline CDR1 SQVTM, CDR2 ANQGSEA. The CDR3 runs to 14 residues. The DNA of the CDR3 is TGCAGCGCCTGGGAAGGGGACAGGACCTATGGCTACACCTTC. It codes for CSAWEGDRTYGYTF.

The chain is built from TRBV7-6 and TRBJ2-7; D may be TRBD1 (6 bases). CDR3 length: 13 residues. Germline V gene lookup returns CDR1 SGHVS and CDR2 FNYEAQ. The germline V and J ends were trimmed by 1 base and 6 bases, with 10 bases remaining between them. CDR3 coding DNA: TGTGCCAGCAGCTTAGGGACAGTGAGCGAGCAGTACTTC. This translates into CASSLGTVSEQYF.